The 16 T cell receptor beta chains below come from one sample, sequenced in a study of Tregs in tolerant kidney transplant recipients. Here immunoSEQ multiplex PCR was the method, and the copy in TCRdb shows in-frame clones only, minus some. The table shows roughly 120,000 clones, with roughly 93% occurring only once. The sample comprised CD4+ T cells from blood. The receptor source for this set is a human donor in good health.

V and J are TRBV18 and TRBJ2-7; D gene unclear. CDR1 is KGHSH, CDR2 LQKENI, per germline. CDR3 length: 13 residues. V lost 7 bases to trimming and J lost 4 bases, with 14 bases between them. The CDR3 loop is CASLQQLEYEQYF. The CDR3 DNA sequence: TGTGCCAGCTTACAACAGTTGGAGTACGAGCAGTACTTC.

The genes are TRBV6-5 and TRBJ2-2; TRBD2 agrees at 8 bases. V lost 2 bases, J lost 6 bases, and 5 bases stayed unmatched. Germline lookup yields CDR1 MNHEY and CDR2 SVGAGI. The CDR3 is 15 amino acids. The CDR3 DNA sequence: TGTGCCAGCAGTTACGGCGGGGGGCTAGCCGGGGAGCTGTTTTTT. It encodes CASSYGGGLAGELFF.

The chain recombines TRBV7-9 with TRBJ2-5, with D hard to call. This CDR3 is 11 amino acids long. Germline lookup yields CDR1 SEHNR and CDR2 FQNEAQ (reference sequence). The V gene lost 4 bases and the J gene lost 5 bases, with 5 bases spanning the gap. In DNA, the CDR3 is TGTGCCAGCAGCTCTAGGGAGACCCAGTACTTC. It is translated as CASSSRETQYF.

CDR3: CASGGDGGPVTEAFF. The DNA of the CDR3 is TGTGCTAGTGGTGGGGACGGGGGGCCGGTCACTGAAGCTTTCTTT. V and J are TRBV12-5 and TRBJ1-1, with TRBD1 as a possible D gene (6 bases). This CDR3 region has 15 residues. CDR1 is LGHNT and CDR2 is FRNRAP in the germline V gene. V was shortened by 5 bases and J by 4 bases, with 17 bases between the two germline ends.

The chain employs TRBV10-1 and TRBJ2-1; D gene uncertain. Germline-derived CDR1 and CDR2 are WNHNN and SYGVQD (reference sequence). The CDR3 totals 15 residues. V lost 3 bases to trimming and J lost 0 bases, with 9 bases between them. CDR3 coding DNA: TGCGCCAGCAGTGATTTCAGGAGCTCCTACAATGAGCAGTTCTTC. Its protein is CASSDFRSSYNEQFF.

The chain uses TRBV27 and TRBJ2-7; the match to TRBD1 covers 10 bases. This CDR3 is built from 14 residues. V trimming: 6 bases; J trimming: 3 bases; junction bases outside the gene matches: 5. The germline V gene has CDR1 MNHEY and CDR2 SMNVEV (reference sequence). CDR3 region: CASSYGQGVYEQYF. The CDR3 DNA reads as TGTGCCAGCAGCTATGGACAGGGGGTCTACGAGCAGTACTTC.

The CDR3 region is CASSREDNTEAFF. The CDR3 coding sequence is TGTGCCAGCAGCCGGGAGGATAACACTGAAGCTTTCTTT. The V call is TRBV6-4, the J call TRBJ1-1; unclear D gene. Trimming pared 6 bases from V and 2 bases from J, leaving 10 bases between. Germline loops: CDR1 MRHNA, CDR2 SNTAGT. The CDR3 totals 13 residues.

The chain carries TRBV5-4 and TRBJ1-3; 9 bases align to TRBD1. Germline CDR1 reads SGHNT; CDR2 reads YYREEE (reference sequence). Germline trimming cut 3 bases from V and 4 bases from J; bases unmatched to any gene: 2. CDR3 length: 14 residues. This CDR3 reads CASSWDRAGNTIYF. DNA for the CDR3: TGTGCCAGCAGCTGGGACAGGGCGGGAAACACCATATATTTT. Drawing the rest from reference TRBV5-4 and TRBJ1-3, the complete variable domain is ETGVTQSPTHLIKTRGQQVTLRCSSQSGHNTVSWYQQALGQGPQFIFQYYREEENGRGNFPPRFSGLQFPNYSSELNVNALELDDSALYLCASSWDRAGNTIYFGEGSWLTVV.

The chain employs TRBV7-2 and TRBJ1-2; the match to TRBD1 covers 9 bases. CDR1 is SGHTA, CDR2 FQGNSA, per germline. This CDR3 contains 13 residues. Trimming took 5 bases from V and 6 from J; bases not matched to a gene: 4. DNA of the CDR3: TGTGCCAGCAGCACCGGGACAGGGAATGGCTACACCTTC. Protein product: CASSTGTGNGYTF.

The chain joins TRBV5-4 to TRBJ2-7, with 9 nucleotides matching TRBD2. The trim removed 4 bases at V and 0 bases at J, leaving 2 bases unmatched. Per the germline V gene, CDR1 is SGHNT and CDR2 is YYREEE (reference sequence). This CDR3 contains 14 residues. The CDR3 DNA is TGTGCCAGCAGCCCTAGCGGGGACTCCTACGAGCAGTACTTC. Translating it yields CASSPSGDSYEQYF.

This chain connects TRBV5-1 to TRBJ1-4; 9 nucleotides align to TRBD1. V dropped 4 bases and J dropped 8; count of bases not matched to a gene: 3. The CDR3 contains 13 residues. Germline values: CDR1 SGHRS, CDR2 YFSETQ. The CDR3 loop reads CASSLGQGEKLFF. The CDR3 coding sequence is TGCGCCAGCAGCCTAGGACAGGGGGAAAAACTGTTTTTT.

The chain combines TRBV5-1 with TRBJ2-5; D ambiguous. The CDR3 totals 13 residues. Germline CDR1 and CDR2: SGHRS and YFSETQ. The V and J ends lost 0 bases and 4 bases respectively, with 7 bases between them. The CDR3 sequence is CASSLGIRETQYF. The CDR3 nucleotides read TGCGCCAGCAGCTTGGGGATTAGAGAGACCCAGTACTTC.

This sequence joins TRBV5-4 and TRBJ2-2; 7 nucleotides agree with TRBD1. The CDR3 is made up of 15 amino acids. V lost 4 bases to trimming and J lost 0 bases; unmatched junction nucleotides: 3. Germline V lookup: CDR1 SGHNT, CDR2 YYREEE (reference sequence). The CDR3: CASSLQGANTGELFF. CDR3 DNA: TGTGCCAGCAGCCTTCAGGGGGCGAACACCGGGGAGCTGTTTTTT. The full variable domain, in which reference TRBV5-4 and TRBJ2-2 provide the parts outside the CDR3, is ETGVTQSPTHLIKTRGQQVTLRCSSQSGHNTVSWYQQALGQGPQFIFQYYREEENGRGNFPPRFSGLQFPNYSSELNVNALELDDSALYLCASSLQGANTGELFFGEGSRLTVL.

This chain links TRBV7-3 with TRBJ2-5; 8 nucleotides line up with TRBD2. The length of the CDR3 is 14 residues. Trimming took 5 bases from V and 5 from J; bases not matched to a gene: 7. CDR1 and CDR2 from the germline V gene are SGHTA and FQGTGA. The DNA of the CDR3 is TGTGCCAGCAGCCCGGACCCGGGGGGGGAGACCCAGTACTTC. It specifies CASSPDPGGETQYF.

This clone was observed a few times. The V gene is TRBV11-2, the J gene TRBJ2-3, with D possibly TRBD2 on 6 matching bases. With 4 bases removed from V and 2 bases from J, the gap between germline ends came to 10 bases. CDR1 is SGHAT and CDR2 is FQNNGV in the germline V gene. This CDR3 is 14 amino acids long. The CDR3 sequence is CASSYRTNTDTQYF. The CDR3 DNA reads as TGTGCCAGCAGCTACCGGACTAACACAGATACGCAGTATTTT.

This sequence joins TRBV19 and TRBJ2-1, with unresolved D. The germline V gene encodes CDR1 LNHDA and CDR2 SQIVND (reference sequence). The V end lost 3 bases, the J end lost 7 bases, and 10 bases lay between the germline ends. The CDR3 loop spans 13 amino acids. The CDR3: CASSMTPWNEQFF. The CDR3 DNA reads as TGTGCCAGTAGTATGACCCCCTGGAATGAGCAGTTCTTC. Supplemented by reference TRBV19 and TRBJ2-1, the full variable domain reads DGGITQSPKYLFRKEGQNVTLSCEQNLNHDAMYWYRQDPGQGLRLIYYSQIVNDFQKGDIAEGYSVSREKKESFPLTVTSAQKNPTAFYLCASSMTPWNEQFFGPGTRLTVL.